Below, 10 T cell receptor beta chains from the same sample are listed, as sequenced in a study of T cell responses to AZD1222 COVID-19 vaccine. Assay used: immunoSEQ multiplex PCR; TCRdb lists only in-frame clones, some missing. In the table there are roughly 150,000 clones, about 92% of which are singletons. The sample consisted of peripheral blood, taken 28 days after the second AZD1222 dose. The source of these receptors is an adult who received the AZD1222 COVID-19 vaccine.

DNA of the CDR3: TGTGCCAGTAGTATGGGGGCCTTAAACACCGGGGAGCTGTTTTTT. Translating it yields CASSMGALNTGELFF. This chain joins TRBV19 and TRBJ2-2; D perhaps matches TRBD1 (6 bases). Looked up from germline, CDR1 is LNHDA and CDR2 is SQIVND (reference sequence). Trimming took off 3 bases at V and 2 bases at J, with 10 bases between the two ends. This CDR3 is 15 amino acids long.

J is TRBJ2-7 and V is TRBV18; 8 positions match TRBD1. This CDR3 spans 15 amino acids. V lost 8 bases to trimming and J lost 2 bases; unmatched junction nucleotides: 11. Germline V CDR1 and CDR2: KGHSH, LQKENI. The CDR3 region has the DNA TGTGCCAGCCCCAAGGACAGGGTTTCCGCCTACGAGCAGTACTTC. Residues: CASPKDRVSAYEQYF.

The CDR3 is CASKPEAGADGYTF. The CDR3 DNA reads as TGTGCCAGCAAGCCCGAAGCAGGGGCGGATGGCTACACCTTC. The chain employs TRBV6-5 and TRBJ1-2; maybe TRBD1 (6 bases). Germline values: CDR1 MNHEY, CDR2 SVGAGI. The CDR3 is 14 amino acids. The ends were cut back, 7 bases at V and 6 bases at J, with 18 bases in the middle.

This clone was found once. V usage is TRBV28 and J usage is TRBJ1-5; 8 bases map to TRBD1. The ends lost 6 bases at V and 5 bases at J; junction bases unmatched: 9. The CDR3 covers 15 residues. CDR1 MDHEN and CDR2 SYDVKM come from the germline V gene. CDR3 coding DNA: TGTGCCAGCAGCATCACAGGGGGTGTTTATCAGCCCCAGCATTTT. Translating it yields CASSITGGVYQPQHF.

The chain carries TRBV28 and TRBJ2-7; D is undetermined. Trimming shortened V by 6 bases and J by 4 bases, and 10 bases separated the two germline ends. The CDR3 sequence is 12 residues long. CDR1 and CDR2 from the germline V gene are MDHEN and SYDVKM. CDR3 amino acids: CASRTQHYEQYF. The CDR3, as DNA: TGTGCCAGCAGGACCCAACATTACGAGCAGTACTTC.

The rearrangement links TRBV5-1 to TRBJ1-1; D is unclear. The length of the CDR3 is 14 residues. Trimming pared 0 bases from V and 0 bases from J, leaving 6 bases between. The germline V gene has CDR1 SGHRS and CDR2 YFSETQ. CDR3 sequence: CASSLEALNTEAFF. In DNA form, the CDR3 reads TGCGCCAGCAGCTTGGAGGCCTTGAACACTGAAGCTTTCTTT.

The chain carries TRBV11-3 and TRBJ1-6; D is perhaps TRBD1 (6 bases). Between the trimmed V and J ends, which lost 1 base and 12 bases, there was a span of 10 bases. This CDR3 is 13 amino acids long. Germline V gene sequence: CDR1 SGHNT, CDR2 YENEEA. CDR3 DNA sequence: TGTGCCAGCAGCTTAGGAGAGGGGGGACCCCTCCACTTT. Protein product: CASSLGEGGPLHF.

The J gene is TRBJ1-4, the V gene TRBV7-2; TRBD1 matches 7 bases. CDR1 and CDR2 (germline): SGHTA, FQGNSA. V trimming: 5 bases; J trimming: 6 bases; junction bases outside the gene matches: 18. This CDR3 spans 18 amino acids. The CDR3 reads CASSRQAVYRGGDEKLFF. The CDR3 bases are TGTGCCAGCAGCCGGCAAGCGGTCTACAGGGGCGGGGATGAAAAACTGTTTTTT.

This clone was recorded a few times. The V gene is TRBV6-5, the J gene TRBJ1-1; D perhaps matches TRBD1 (6 bases). Trimming stripped 6 bases from V and 4 bases from J, with 15 bases between. Germline V gene data show CDR1 as MNHEY and CDR2 as SVGAGI. CDR3 length equals 14 residues. In DNA form, the CDR3 reads TGTGCCAGCAGATATCCTGGACAGCTCACTGAAGCTTTCTTT. Translated, it gives CASRYPGQLTEAFF.

The V and J genes are TRBV14 and TRBJ2-1, with TRBD2 identical over 12 bases. The V segment lost 4 bases and the J segment 15 bases; nucleotides outside the gene matches: 10. The CDR3 is 14 residues long. Germline V gene lookup returns CDR1 SGHDN and CDR2 FVKESK. CDR3 sequence (DNA): TGTGCCAGCAGCCCAAGGACTAGCGGGGAGATAGGGTTCTTC. It is translated as CASSPRTSGEIGFF.